Below are 21 T cell receptor beta chains sequenced from a single sample in a study of identical twins' blood T cells. TCRdb reanalysed the 5' RACE reads using MiXCR and keeps one entry per CDR3 protein. The top ten hold approximately 6.6% of the sample, which has 350,000 to 450,000 distinct CDR3 sequences, around 30% seen once. Sample: PBMCs. Receptors were obtained from a woman aged 18-55 years in good health.

Only a few counts were recorded for this clonotype. This chain joins TRBV7-9 and TRBJ1-4, with D unresolved. V shed 7 bases and J shed 3 bases, with 9 bases lying between them. Germline CDR1 and CDR2: SEHNR and FQNEAQ (reference sequence). The CDR3 has 13 residues. The CDR3 region is CASTFSANEKLFF. DNA of the CDR3: TGTGCCAGCACCTTTTCAGCTAATGAAAAACTGTTTTTT.

This chain links TRBV28 with TRBJ2-7, with a tentative D call TRBD1 (5 bases). V was trimmed by 5 bases and J by 5 bases, leaving 16 bases between them. Germline CDR1 is MDHEN and CDR2 is SYDVKM. The CDR3 spans 14 residues. Here the CDR3 DNA reads TGTGCCAGCAGTAAACACCTCGAAGGGGACGAGCAGTACTTC. It yields the protein CASSKHLEGDEQYF.

The table lists this clonotype with a few counts. The chain employs TRBV2 and TRBJ1-1; weak D call: TRBD1 (6 bases). The CDR3 runs 14 residues. V was cut by 6 bases and J by 3 bases, with 14 bases left in between. The germline CDR1 and CDR2 sequences are SNHLY and FYNNEI. This CDR3 is CASSRDTGYTEAFF. CDR3 DNA: TGTGCCAGCAGCCGCGATACAGGGTACACTGAAGCTTTCTTT.

The chain links TRBV28 to TRBJ1-1, with D uncertain. The CDR3 contains 13 residues. The germline V gene has CDR1 MDHEN and CDR2 SYDVKM. V was trimmed by 5 bases and J by 8 bases, leaving 15 bases between them. DNA of the CDR3: TGTGCCAGCAGTCCTGCGGAACCCTGGGAAGCTTTCTTT. This codes for CASSPAEPWEAFF.

This clonotype appeared once. A much larger clone differs by one base, so this may be a read error. This sequence joins TRBV10-3 and TRBJ1-6; 7 bases align to TRBD1. Per the germline V gene, CDR1 is ENHRY and CDR2 is SYGVKD. The CDR3 runs 14 residues. The J segment lost 5 bases and the V segment lost 6 bases, leaving 4 bases of the junction unmatched. The CDR3 protein is CAIRGQCDNSPLHF. The CDR3, as DNA: TGTGCCATCAGGGGACAGTGTGATAATTCACCCCTCCACTTT.

As concerns this clonotype: The junction differs from germline at one of its ends, possibly a read error. The chain carries TRBV20-1 and TRBJ1-2; D is unclear. This CDR3 has 11 amino acids. CDR1 is DFQATT and CDR2 is SNEGSKA in the germline V gene (reference sequence). Here the CDR3 DNA reads TGCAGTGCTAGAGAGATCACTGGCTGCACCTTC. Translation: CSAREITGCTF.

This clonotype has at least ten counts. V and J are TRBV4-3 and TRBJ1-1, with no clear D. Trimming stripped 1 base from V and 10 bases from J, with 16 bases between. Germline loops: CDR1 LGHNA, CDR2 YSLEER. CDR3 length: 14 residues. CDR3 sequence: CASSQGLGGYGAFF. For the CDR3, the DNA is TGCGCCAGCAGCCAAGGACTGGGAGGTTATGGAGCTTTCTTT.

The chain is built from TRBV5-1 and TRBJ1-5; TRBD1 matches 8 bases. Germline CDR1 and CDR2: SGHRS and YFSETQ. V shed 0 bases and J 2 bases; nucleotides not matched to a gene: 1. The CDR3 spans 15 residues. Written as DNA, the CDR3 is TGCGCCAGCAGCTTGGCAGGGGGCGGCAATCAGCCCCAGCATTTT. Encoded protein: CASSLAGGGNQPQHF.

This clonotype was seen more than once but under ten times. The chain is built from TRBV20-1 and TRBJ1-1, with 9 nucleotides matching TRBD1. The length of the CDR3 is 11 residues. Germline V gives CDR1 DFQATT, CDR2 SNEGSKA (reference sequence). Trimming removed 5 bases from V and 7 bases from J; junction bases left unmatched: 2. The CDR3 region is CSARGQGEAFF. CDR3 coding DNA: TGCAGTGCTCGGGGACAGGGTGAAGCTTTCTTT.

This sequence joins TRBV2 and TRBJ2-3; D unresolved. Trimming stripped 6 bases from V and 9 bases from J, with 13 bases between. The CDR3 is 12 residues long. The germline V gene encodes CDR1 SNHLY and CDR2 FYNNEI. CDR3 coding DNA: TGTGCCAGCAGGGATGGTGGGTCGACGCAGTATTTT. Translating gives CASRDGGSTQYF.

The gene calls are TRBV2 and TRBJ2-7, with 11 bases matching TRBD1. The CDR3 runs 14 residues. Germline loops: CDR1 SNHLY, CDR2 FYNNEI. After removal of 7 bases from V and 2 bases from J, the junction contained 4 bases not matched to a gene. The CDR3 is CASNPGQGAYEQYF. In DNA, the CDR3 is TGTGCCAGCAATCCGGGACAGGGGGCCTACGAGCAGTACTTC.

This clonotype was seen a few times. As DNA, the CDR3 is TGTGCCACCGACAGGGACCCAATGAACACTGAAGCTTTCTTT. Translated: CATDRDPMNTEAFF. The rearrangement uses TRBV10-3 and TRBJ1-1, with TRBD1 matching 7 bases. The CDR3 has 14 residues. CDR1 ENHRY and CDR2 SYGVKD come from the germline V gene. Germline trimming cut 10 bases from V and 0 bases from J; bases unmatched to any gene: 8.

The V gene is TRBV5-1, the J gene TRBJ1-1; tentatively, D is TRBD1 (6 bases). Germline V gene lookup returns CDR1 SGHRS and CDR2 YFSETQ. This CDR3 is built from 13 residues. Trimming pared 6 bases from V and 5 bases from J, leaving 14 bases between. The CDR3 protein is CASTGGLRTEAFF. In DNA, the CDR3 is TGCGCCAGCACGGGGGGCCTGAGGACTGAAGCTTTCTTT.

The sample holds many counts of this clonotype. The genes are TRBV9 and TRBJ2-1; D ambiguous. V dropped 0 bases and J dropped 0 bases, with 4 bases sitting between them. CDR3 length: 14 residues. Germline loops: CDR1 SGDLS, CDR2 YYNGEE. The DNA for the CDR3 is TGTGCCAGCAGCGTAGGGAGCTCCTACAATGAGCAGTTCTTC. Translated: CASSVGSSYNEQFF.

This clonotype turned up a few times. The gene calls are TRBV7-2 and TRBJ2-1; TRBD2 might be the D (5 bases). CDR1 and CDR2 (germline): SGHTA, FQGNSA. V was shortened by 9 bases and J by 0 bases, with 9 bases between the two germline ends. CDR3 size: 13 residues. The CDR3: CASAGGSYNEQFF. The CDR3 DNA sequence: TGTGCCAGTGCGGGTGGCTCCTACAATGAGCAGTTCTTC. Looking up the rest from reference TRBV7-2 and TRBJ2-1 gives the full variable domain: GAGVSQSPSNKVTEKGKDVELRCDPISGHTALYWYRQSLGQGLEFLIYFQGNSAPDKSGLPSDRFSAERTGGSVSTLTIQRTQQEDSAVYLCASAGGSYNEQFFGPGTRLTVL.

This chain uses TRBV20-1 with TRBJ1-2, with TRBD1 identical over 8 bases. This CDR3 has 11 residues. Losses at the gene ends were 6 bases for V and 5 bases for J; bases not matched to a gene: 2. Germline CDR1 reads DFQATT; CDR2 reads SNEGSKA (reference sequence). Here the CDR3 reads CSAWTGYGYTF. The DNA of the CDR3 is TGCAGTGCGTGGACAGGGTATGGCTACACCTTC.

This clonotype has ten or more counts. The CDR3 ends on some other residue instead of the conserved phenylalanine or tryptophan, so this is likely a read error. V usage is TRBV19 and J usage is TRBJ1-2; no reliable D call. CDR3 length equals 15 residues. Germline V gene sequence: CDR1 LNHDA, CDR2 SQIVND (reference sequence). Trimming removed 1 base at V and 3 bases at J, with 12 bases between. Here the CDR3 DNA reads TGTGCCAGTAGTATAGTAGGAGGGAGGGACTATGGCTACACCTCC. Translated, it gives CASSIVGGRDYGYTS.

The V gene is TRBV7-9, the J gene TRBJ1-1, with TRBD1 matching 7 bases. CDR1 SEHNR and CDR2 FQNEAQ come from the germline V gene (reference sequence). Trimming at V came to 5 bases and at J to 3 bases, leaving 9 bases not matched to a gene. The CDR3 totals 15 residues. The CDR3 loop reads CASSARQGFDTEAFF. In DNA form, the CDR3 reads TGTGCCAGCAGCGCCCGACAGGGATTCGACACTGAAGCTTTCTTT.

The rearrangement links TRBV7-9 to TRBJ1-2; D gene ambiguous. V lost 3 bases and J lost 1, with 6 bases in between. The CDR3 is 13 residues long. Germline CDR1 is SEHNR and CDR2 is FQNEAQ (reference sequence). CDR3 DNA sequence: TGTGCCAGCAGCTTTCTCTATAACTATGGCTACACCTTC. Translating gives CASSFLYNYGYTF. The full variable domain, its missing parts supplied by reference TRBV7-9 and TRBJ1-2, is DTGVSQNPRHKITKRGQNVTFRCDPISEHNRLYWYRQTLGQGPEFLTYFQNEAQLEKSRLLSDRFSAERPKGSFSTLEIQRTEQGDSAMYLCASSFLYNYGYTFGSGTRLTVV.

Notes on this clonotype: A much larger clone differs by one base, so this may be a read error. The J gene is TRBJ1-1, the V gene TRBV20-1, with D uncertain. The CDR3 extends over 12 amino acids. Germline CDR1 reads DFQATT; CDR2 reads SNEGSKA (reference sequence). The CDR3 sequence is CSALRMNTEALF. CDR3 nucleotide sequence: TGCAGTGCTCTGAGGATGAACACTGAAGCTTTATTT.

Comment on this clonotype: Given a much more abundant clone one base away, this may be a read error. This chain joins TRBV29-1 and TRBJ2-7; D not resolved. V shed 7 bases and J shed 4 bases, with 11 bases lying between them. Germline lookup yields CDR1 SQVTM and CDR2 ANQGSEA. The CDR3 has 11 residues. CDR3 residues: CSALLYYEQYF. The CDR3 DNA is TGCAGCGCTTTACTATATTACGAGCAGTACTTC.